This TCR beta chain was obtained from a study of cytomegalovirus exposure and HLA in healthy donors. The study's findings and limits: TCR beta chain V- and J-gene trimming was linked, in a later analysis, to a missense variant in DCLRE1C. Sequencing likely generated an artifact that appeared as a cluster of highly shared sequence variants.

V gave up 1 base and J gave up 2 bases, with 7 bases separating them. The CDR3 consists of 14 residues. Germline assignment: CDR1 SGHRS and CDR2 YFSETQ. About this clone itself: Antigen: not known.

PCR primers comprised 60 Vbeta and 13 Jbeta primers. Profiled with immunoSEQ multiplex PCR; TCRdb holds only in-frame clones, not every one. The sample yields 100,000 to 150,000 clones, less than 80% seen once. The V call is TRBV5-1, the J call TRBJ1-3; D is undetermined. The receptor's source is a woman aged 50 to 60 in good health and CMV-seropositive. The sequenced material came from PBMCs. The CDR3 loop reads CASSLMSAGNTIYF. Written as DNA, the CDR3 is TGCGCCAGCAGCTTGATGTCGGCTGGAAACACCATATATTTT. The whole variable domain, filled in from reference TRBV5-1 and TRBJ1-3, reads KAGVTQTPRYLIKTRGQQVTLSCSPISGHRSVSWYQQTPGQGLQFLFEYFSETQRNKGNFPGRFSGRQFSNSRSEMNVSTLELGDSALYLCASSLMSAGNTIYFGEGSWLTVV.